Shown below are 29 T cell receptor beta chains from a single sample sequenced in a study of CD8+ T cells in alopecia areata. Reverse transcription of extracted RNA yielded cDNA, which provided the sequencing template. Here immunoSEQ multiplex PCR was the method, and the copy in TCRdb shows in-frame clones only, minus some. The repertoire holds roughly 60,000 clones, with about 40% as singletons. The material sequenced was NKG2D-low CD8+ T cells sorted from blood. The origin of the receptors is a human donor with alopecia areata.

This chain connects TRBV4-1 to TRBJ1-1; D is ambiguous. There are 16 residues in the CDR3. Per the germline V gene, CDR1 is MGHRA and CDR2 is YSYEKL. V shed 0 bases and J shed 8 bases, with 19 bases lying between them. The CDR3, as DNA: TGCGCCAGCAGCCAAGATGACCGCGCGATGGATTTCGAAGCTTTCTTT. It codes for CASSQDDRAMDFEAFF.

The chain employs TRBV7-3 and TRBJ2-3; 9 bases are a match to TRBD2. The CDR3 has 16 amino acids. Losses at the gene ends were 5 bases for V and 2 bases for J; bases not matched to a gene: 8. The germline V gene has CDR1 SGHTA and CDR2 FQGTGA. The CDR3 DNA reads TGTGCCAGCAGCACCGTTAGCGGGGGCGACACAGATACGCAGTATTTT. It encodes CASSTVSGGDTDTQYF.

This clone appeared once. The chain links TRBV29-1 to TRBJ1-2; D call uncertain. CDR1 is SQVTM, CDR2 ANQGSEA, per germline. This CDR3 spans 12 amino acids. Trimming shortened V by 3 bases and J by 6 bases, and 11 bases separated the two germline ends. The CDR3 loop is CSVETGWNGYTF. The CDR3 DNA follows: TGCAGCGTTGAGACCGGGTGGAATGGCTACACCTTC.

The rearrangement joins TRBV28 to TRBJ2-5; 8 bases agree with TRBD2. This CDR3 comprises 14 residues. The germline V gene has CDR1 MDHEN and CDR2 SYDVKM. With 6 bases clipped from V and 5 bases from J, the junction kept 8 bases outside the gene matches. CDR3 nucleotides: TGTGCCAGCAGCCCACGGACGGGAGGGGAGACCCAGTACTTC. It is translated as CASSPRTGGETQYF.

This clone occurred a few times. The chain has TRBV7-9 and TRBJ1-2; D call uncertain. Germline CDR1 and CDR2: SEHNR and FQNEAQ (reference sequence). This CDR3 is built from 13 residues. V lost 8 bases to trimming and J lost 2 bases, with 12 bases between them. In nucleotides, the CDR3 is TGTGCCAGCCCCACCCATCGGAACTATGGCTACACCTTC. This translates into CASPTHRNYGYTF.

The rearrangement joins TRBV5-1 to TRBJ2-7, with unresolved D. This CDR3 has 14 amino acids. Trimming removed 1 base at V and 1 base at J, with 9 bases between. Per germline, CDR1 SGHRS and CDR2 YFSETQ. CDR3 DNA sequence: TGCGCCAGCAGCTTGTCTTCCGGATCCTACGAGCAGTACTTC. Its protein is CASSLSSGSYEQYF.

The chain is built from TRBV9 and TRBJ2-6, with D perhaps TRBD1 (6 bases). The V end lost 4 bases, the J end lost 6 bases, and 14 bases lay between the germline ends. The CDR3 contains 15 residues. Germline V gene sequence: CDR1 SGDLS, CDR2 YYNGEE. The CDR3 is CASSSQGYSANVLTF. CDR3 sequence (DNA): TGTGCCAGCAGCTCCCAGGGGTACTCGGCCAACGTCCTGACTTTC.

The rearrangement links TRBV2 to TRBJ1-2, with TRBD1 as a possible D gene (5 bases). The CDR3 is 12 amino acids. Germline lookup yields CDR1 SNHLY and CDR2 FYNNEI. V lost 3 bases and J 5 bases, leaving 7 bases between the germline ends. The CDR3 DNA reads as TGTGCCAGCAGTGATGCAGGGTATGGCTACACCTTC. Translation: CASSDAGYGYTF.

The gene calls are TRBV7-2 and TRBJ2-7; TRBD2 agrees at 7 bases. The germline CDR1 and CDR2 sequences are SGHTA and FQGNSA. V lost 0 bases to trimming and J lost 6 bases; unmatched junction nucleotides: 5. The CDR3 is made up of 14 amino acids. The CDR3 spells CASSLARGRAEQYF. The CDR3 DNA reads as TGTGCCAGCAGCTTAGCGCGGGGGAGGGCCGAGCAGTACTTC.

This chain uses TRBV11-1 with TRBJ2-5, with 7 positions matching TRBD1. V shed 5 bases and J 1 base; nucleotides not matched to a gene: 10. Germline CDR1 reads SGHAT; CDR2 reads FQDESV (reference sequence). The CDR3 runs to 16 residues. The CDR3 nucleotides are TGTGCCAGCAGCCCGGTACCTGGGACAGTCCAAGAGACCCAGTACTTC. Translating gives CASSPVPGTVQETQYF.

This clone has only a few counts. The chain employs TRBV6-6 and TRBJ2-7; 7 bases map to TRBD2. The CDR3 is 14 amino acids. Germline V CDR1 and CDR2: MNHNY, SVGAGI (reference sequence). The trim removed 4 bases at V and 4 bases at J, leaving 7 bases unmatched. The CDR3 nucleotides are TGTGCCAGCAGTTCGCGGGAGTCGGGATACGAGCAGTACTTC. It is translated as CASSSRESGYEQYF.

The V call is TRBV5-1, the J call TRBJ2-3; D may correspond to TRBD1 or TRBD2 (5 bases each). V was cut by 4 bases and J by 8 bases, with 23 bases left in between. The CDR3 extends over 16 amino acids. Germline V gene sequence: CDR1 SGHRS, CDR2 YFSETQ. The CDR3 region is CASSPRDPGPTGTQYF. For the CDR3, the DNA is TGCGCCAGCAGCCCCCGGGATCCGGGGCCCACGGGTACGCAGTATTTT. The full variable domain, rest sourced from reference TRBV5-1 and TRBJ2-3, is KAGVTQTPRYLIKTRGQQVTLSCSPISGHRSVSWYQQTPGQGLQFLFEYFSETQRNKGNFPGRFSGRQFSNSRSEMNVSTLELGDSALYLCASSPRDPGPTGTQYFGPGTRLTVL.

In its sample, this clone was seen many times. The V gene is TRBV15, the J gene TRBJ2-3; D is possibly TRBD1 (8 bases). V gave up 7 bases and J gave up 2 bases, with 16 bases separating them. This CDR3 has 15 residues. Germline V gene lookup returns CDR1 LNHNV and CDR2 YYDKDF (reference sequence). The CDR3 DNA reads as TGTGCCACCAACGGGGGGACAGGAGTCACAGATACGCAGTATTTT. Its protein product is CATNGGTGVTDTQYF.

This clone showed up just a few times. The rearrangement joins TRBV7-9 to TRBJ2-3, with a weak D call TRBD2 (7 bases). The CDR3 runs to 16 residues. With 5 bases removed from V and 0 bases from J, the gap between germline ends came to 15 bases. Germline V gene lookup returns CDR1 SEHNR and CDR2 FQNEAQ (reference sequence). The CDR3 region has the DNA TGTGCCAGCAGCCGCCTGGGAGGGGGAAGCACAGATACGCAGTATTTT. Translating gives CASSRLGGGSTDTQYF. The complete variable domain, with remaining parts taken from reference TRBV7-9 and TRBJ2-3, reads DTGVSQNPRHKITKRGQNVTFRCDPISEHNRLYWYRQTLGQGPEFLTYFQNEAQLEKSRLLSDRFSAERPKGSFSTLEIQRTEQGDSAMYLCASSRLGGGSTDTQYFGPGTRLTVL.

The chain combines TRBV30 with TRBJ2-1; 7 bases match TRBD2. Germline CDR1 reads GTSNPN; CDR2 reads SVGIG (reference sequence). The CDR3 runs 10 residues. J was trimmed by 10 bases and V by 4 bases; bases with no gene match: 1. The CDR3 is CAWIAGEQFF. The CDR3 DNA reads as TGTGCCTGGATAGCGGGCGAGCAGTTCTTC.

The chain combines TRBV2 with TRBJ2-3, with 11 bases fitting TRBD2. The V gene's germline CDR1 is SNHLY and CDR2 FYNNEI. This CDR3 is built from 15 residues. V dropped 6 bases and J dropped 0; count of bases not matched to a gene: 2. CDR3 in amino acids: CASSRLAGSTDTQYF. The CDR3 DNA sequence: TGTGCCAGCAGCAGACTAGCGGGGAGCACAGATACGCAGTATTTT.

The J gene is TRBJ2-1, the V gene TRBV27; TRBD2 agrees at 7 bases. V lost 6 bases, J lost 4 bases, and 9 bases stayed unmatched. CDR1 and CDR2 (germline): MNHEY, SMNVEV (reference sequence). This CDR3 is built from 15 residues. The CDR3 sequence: CASSLDWGGYNEQFF. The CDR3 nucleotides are TGTGCCAGCAGCCTCGACTGGGGGGGATACAATGAGCAGTTCTTC.

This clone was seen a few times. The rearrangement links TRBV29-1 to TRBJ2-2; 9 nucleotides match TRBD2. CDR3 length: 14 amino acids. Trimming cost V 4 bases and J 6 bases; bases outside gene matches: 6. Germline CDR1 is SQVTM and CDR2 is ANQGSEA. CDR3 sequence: CSVVSGRWSGELFF. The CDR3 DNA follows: TGCAGCGTTGTTAGCGGGAGATGGTCCGGGGAGCTGTTTTTT.

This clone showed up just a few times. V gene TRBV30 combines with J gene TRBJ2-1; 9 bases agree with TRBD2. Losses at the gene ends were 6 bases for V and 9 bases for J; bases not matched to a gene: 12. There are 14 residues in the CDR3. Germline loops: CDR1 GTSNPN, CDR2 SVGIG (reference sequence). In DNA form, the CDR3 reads TGTGCCTGCCCCGGGCTAGCGGGACTAGGTGAGCAGTTCTTC. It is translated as CACPGLAGLGEQFF.

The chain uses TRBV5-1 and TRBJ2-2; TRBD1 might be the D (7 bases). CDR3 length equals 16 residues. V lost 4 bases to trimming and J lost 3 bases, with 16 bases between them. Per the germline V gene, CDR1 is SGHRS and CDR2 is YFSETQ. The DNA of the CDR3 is TGCGCCAGCAGCGCGGGAAGGGACAGCGACACCGGGGAGCTGTTTTTT. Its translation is CASSAGRDSDTGELFF.

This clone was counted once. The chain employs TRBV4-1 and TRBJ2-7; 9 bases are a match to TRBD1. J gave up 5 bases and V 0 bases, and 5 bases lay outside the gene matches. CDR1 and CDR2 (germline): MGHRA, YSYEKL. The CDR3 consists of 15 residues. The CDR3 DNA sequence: TGCGCCAGCAGCCAAGAACGACAGGGGGGCAACGAGCAGTACTTC. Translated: CASSQERQGGNEQYF.

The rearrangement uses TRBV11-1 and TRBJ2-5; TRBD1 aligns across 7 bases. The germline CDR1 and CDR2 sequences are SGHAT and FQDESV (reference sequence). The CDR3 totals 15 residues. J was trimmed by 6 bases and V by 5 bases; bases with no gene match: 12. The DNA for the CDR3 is TGTGCCAGCAGCACTTGGGACAGAGAGGGAAAGACCCAGTACTTC. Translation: CASSTWDREGKTQYF.

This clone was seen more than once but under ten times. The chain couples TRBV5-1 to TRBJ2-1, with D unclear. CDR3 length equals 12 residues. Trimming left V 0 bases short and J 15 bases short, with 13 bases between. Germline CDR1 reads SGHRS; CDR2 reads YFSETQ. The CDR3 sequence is CASSLGEEGRFF. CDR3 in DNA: TGCGCCAGCAGCTTGGGGGAAGAAGGTCGGTTCTTC.

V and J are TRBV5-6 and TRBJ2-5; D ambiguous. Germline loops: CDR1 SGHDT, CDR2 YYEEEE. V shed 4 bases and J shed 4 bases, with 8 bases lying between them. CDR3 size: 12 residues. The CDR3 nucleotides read TGTGCCAGCAGCATCGGCGGAGAGACCCAGTACTTC. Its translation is CASSIGGETQYF.

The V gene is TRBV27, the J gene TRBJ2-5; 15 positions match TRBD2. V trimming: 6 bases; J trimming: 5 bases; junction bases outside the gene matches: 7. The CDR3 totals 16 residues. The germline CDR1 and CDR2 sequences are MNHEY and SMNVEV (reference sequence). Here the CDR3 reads CASRGLAGGFYETQYF. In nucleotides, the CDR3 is TGTGCCAGCAGGGGACTAGCGGGGGGATTCTATGAGACCCAGTACTTC.

The CDR3 is CASTRGNTGELFF. CDR3 coding DNA: TGTGCCAGCACCCGCGGGAACACCGGGGAGCTGTTTTTT. This sequence joins TRBV7-9 and TRBJ2-2, with D uncertain. Trimming left V 7 bases short and J 1 base short, with 7 bases between. CDR3 length: 13 residues. Per the germline V gene, CDR1 is SEHNR and CDR2 is FQNEAQ (reference sequence). Full variable domain (missing parts from reference TRBV7-9 and TRBJ2-2): DTGVSQNPRHKITKRGQNVTFRCDPISEHNRLYWYRQTLGQGPEFLTYFQNEAQLEKSRLLSDRFSAERPKGSFSTLEIQRTEQGDSAMYLCASTRGNTGELFFGEGSRLTVL.

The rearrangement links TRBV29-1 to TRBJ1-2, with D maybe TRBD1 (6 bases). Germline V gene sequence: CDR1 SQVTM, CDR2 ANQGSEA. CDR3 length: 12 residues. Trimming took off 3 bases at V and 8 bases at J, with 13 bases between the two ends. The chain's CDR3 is CSVDRGAWGYTF. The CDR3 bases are TGCAGCGTTGATCGGGGGGCCTGGGGCTACACCTTC.

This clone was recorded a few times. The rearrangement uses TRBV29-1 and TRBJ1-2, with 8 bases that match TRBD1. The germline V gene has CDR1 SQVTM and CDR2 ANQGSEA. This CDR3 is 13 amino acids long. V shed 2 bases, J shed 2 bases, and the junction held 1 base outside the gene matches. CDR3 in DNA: TGCAGCGTTGAACACAGGGGGAACTATGGCTACACCTTC. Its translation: CSVEHRGNYGYTF.

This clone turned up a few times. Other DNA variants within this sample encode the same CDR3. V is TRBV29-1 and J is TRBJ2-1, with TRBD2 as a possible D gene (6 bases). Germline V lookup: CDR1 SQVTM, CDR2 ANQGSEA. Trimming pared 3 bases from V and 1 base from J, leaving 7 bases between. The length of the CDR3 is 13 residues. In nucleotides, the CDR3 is TGCAGCGTTGAGGGGGGATCCTACAATGAGCAGTTCTTC. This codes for CSVEGGSYNEQFF.